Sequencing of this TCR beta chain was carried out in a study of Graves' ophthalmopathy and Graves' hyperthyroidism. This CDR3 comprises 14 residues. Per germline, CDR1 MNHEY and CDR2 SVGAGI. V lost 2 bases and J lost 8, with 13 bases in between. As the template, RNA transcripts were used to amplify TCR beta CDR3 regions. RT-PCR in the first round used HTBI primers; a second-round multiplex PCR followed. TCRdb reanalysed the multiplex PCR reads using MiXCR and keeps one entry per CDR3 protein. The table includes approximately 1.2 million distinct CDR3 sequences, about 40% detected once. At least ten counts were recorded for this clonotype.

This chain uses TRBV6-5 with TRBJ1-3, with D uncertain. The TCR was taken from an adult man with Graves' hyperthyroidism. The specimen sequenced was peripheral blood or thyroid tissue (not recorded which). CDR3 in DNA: TGTGCCAGCAGTTACGGTCGGGCAGATCACACCATATATTTT. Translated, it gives CASSYGRADHTIYF.